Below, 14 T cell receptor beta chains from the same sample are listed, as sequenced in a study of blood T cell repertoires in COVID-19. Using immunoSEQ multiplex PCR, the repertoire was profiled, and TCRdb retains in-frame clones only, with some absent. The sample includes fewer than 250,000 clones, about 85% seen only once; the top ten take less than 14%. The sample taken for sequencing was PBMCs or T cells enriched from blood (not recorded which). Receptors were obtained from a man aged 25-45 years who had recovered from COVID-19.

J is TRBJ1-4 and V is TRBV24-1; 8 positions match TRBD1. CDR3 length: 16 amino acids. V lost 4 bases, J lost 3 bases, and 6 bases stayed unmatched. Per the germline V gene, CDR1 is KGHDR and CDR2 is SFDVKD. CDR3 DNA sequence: TGTGCCACCAGTGAAAACGGACAGGGCGCTAATGAAAAACTGTTTTTT. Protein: CATSENGQGANEKLFF.

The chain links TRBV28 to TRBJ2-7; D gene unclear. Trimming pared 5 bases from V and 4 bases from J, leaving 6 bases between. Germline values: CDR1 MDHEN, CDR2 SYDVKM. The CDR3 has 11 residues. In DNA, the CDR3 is TGTGCCAGCAGTCTAATTTACGAGCAGTACTTC. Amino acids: CASSLIYEQYF.

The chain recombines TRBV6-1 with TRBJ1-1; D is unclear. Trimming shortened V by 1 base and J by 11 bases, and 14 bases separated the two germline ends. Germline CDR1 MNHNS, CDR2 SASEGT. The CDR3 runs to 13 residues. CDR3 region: CASSEGRRGPAFF. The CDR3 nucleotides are TGTGCCAGCAGTGAAGGGCGGCGCGGTCCGGCTTTCTTT.

The CDR3 DNA sequence: TGTGCCAGTAGCGACGCTTGGGGGGCTGGGGCCAACGTCCTGACTTTC. It encodes CASSDAWGAGANVLTF. The rearrangement links TRBV19 to TRBJ2-6, with D possibly TRBD2 on 6 matching bases. The CDR3 runs 16 residues. Germline values: CDR1 LNHDA, CDR2 SQIVND (reference sequence). Trimming took 6 bases from V and 2 from J, leaving 14 bases between them.

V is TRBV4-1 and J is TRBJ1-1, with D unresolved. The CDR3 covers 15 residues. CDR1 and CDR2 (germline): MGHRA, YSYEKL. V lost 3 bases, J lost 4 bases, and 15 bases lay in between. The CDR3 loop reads CASSQGRGRGTEAFF. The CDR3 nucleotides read TGCGCCAGCAGCCAGGGGAGAGGACGGGGCACTGAAGCTTTCTTT.

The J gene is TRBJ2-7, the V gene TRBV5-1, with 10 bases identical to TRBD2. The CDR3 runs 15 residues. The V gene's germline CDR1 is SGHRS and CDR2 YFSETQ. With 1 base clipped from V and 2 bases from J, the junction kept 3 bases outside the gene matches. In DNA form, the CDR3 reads TGCGCCAGCAGCTTGAGCGGGGGGGCCCCCTACGAGCAGTACTTC. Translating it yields CASSLSGGAPYEQYF.

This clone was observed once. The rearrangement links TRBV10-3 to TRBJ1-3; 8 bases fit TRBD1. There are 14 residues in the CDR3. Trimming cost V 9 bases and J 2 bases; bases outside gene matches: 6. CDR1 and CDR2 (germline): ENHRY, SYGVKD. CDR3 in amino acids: CAIRTGQAGNTIYF. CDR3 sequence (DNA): TGTGCCATTAGGACAGGGCAAGCTGGAAACACCATATATTTT.

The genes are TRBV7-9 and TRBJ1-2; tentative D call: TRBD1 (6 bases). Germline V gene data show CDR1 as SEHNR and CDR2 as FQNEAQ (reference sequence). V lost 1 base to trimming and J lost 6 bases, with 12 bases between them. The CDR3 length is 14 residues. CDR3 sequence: CASSLGQEFHGYTF. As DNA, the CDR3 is TGTGCCAGCAGCTTAGGACAGGAATTCCATGGCTACACCTTC.

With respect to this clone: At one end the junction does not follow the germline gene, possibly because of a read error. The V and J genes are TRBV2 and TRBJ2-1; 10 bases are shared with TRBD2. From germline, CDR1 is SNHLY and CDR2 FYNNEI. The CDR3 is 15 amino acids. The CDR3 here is CASTRLAGSHNEQFF. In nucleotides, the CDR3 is TGTGCCAGCACCCGACTAGCGGGCTCCCACAATGAGCAGTTCTTC.

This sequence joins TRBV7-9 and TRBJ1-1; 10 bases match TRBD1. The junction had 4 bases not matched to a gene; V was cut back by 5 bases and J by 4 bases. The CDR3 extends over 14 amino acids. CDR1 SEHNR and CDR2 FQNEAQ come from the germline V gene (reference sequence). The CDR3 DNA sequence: TGTGCCAGCAGCCGAGGACAGGGGGGCACTGAAGCTTTCTTT. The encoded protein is CASSRGQGGTEAFF. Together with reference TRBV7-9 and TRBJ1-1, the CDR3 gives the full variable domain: DTGVSQNPRHKITKRGQNVTFRCDPISEHNRLYWYRQTLGQGPEFLTYFQNEAQLEKSRLLSDRFSAERPKGSFSTLEIQRTEQGDSAMYLCASSRGQGGTEAFFGQGTRLTVV.

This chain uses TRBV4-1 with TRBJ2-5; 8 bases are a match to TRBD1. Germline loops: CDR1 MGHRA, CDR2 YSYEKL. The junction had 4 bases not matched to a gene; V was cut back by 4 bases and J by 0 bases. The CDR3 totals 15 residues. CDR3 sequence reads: CASSPRDRYQETQYF. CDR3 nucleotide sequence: TGCGCCAGCAGCCCCCGGGACAGGTACCAAGAGACCCAGTACTTC.

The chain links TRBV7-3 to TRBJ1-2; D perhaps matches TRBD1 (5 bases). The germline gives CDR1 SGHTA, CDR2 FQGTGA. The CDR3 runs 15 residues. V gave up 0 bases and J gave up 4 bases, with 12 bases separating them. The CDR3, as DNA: TGTGCCAGCAGCTTAACGCGGGGAGGGGTCTATGGCTACACCTTC. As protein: CASSLTRGGVYGYTF.

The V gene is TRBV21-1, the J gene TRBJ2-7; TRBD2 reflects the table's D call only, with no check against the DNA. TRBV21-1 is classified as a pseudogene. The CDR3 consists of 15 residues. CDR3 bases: TGTGCCAGCAGCAAAAATTCCGGGAGTTTTTACGAGCAGTACTTC. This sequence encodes CASSKNSGSFYEQYF.

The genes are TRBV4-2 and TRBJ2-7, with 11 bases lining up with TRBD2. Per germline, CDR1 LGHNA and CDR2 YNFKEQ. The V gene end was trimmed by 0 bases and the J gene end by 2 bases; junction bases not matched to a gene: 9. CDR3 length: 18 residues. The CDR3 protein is CASSQDLLAGGPAYEQYF. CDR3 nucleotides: TGTGCCAGCAGCCAAGATCTGCTAGCGGGGGGCCCTGCCTACGAGCAGTACTTC.